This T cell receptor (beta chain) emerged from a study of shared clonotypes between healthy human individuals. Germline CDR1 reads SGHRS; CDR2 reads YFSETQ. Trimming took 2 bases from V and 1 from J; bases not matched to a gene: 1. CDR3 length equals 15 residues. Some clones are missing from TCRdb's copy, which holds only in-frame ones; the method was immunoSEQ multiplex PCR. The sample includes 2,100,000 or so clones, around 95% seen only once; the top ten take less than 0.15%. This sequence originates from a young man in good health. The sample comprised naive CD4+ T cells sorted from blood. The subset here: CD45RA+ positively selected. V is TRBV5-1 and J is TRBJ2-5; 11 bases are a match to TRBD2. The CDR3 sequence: CASSFSGGAQETQYF. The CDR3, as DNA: TGCGCCAGCAGCTTTAGCGGGGGGGCCCAAGAGACCCAGTACTTC.